This T cell receptor beta chain emerged from a study of PD-L1 blockade in urothelial cancer. Overall study: Patients' prior chemotherapy regimens numbered 0 to 3. Blood gave a median 141,255 T cells. General study results and limits: Tumor-associated TCR clones expanded more in blood at 3 weeks in patients with durable benefit.

Details on this clone: Its specificity is not known. The junction departs from germline at one end; a sequencing error may be responsible.

The data were produced by immunoSEQ multiplex PCR, yet TCRdb's version contains in-frame clones alone and is incomplete. The sample contains approximately 47,000 clones, roughly 80% of which appear only once. The CDR3 extends over 14 amino acids. Germline V gene data show CDR1 as SSHAT and CDR2 as FNYEAQ (reference sequence). Regarding time point: peripheral blood 6 weeks after treatment start. Diagnoses among patients were locally advanced or metastatic urothelial carcinoma. The J gene is TRBJ2-1, the V gene TRBV7-7; weak D call: TRBD2 (5 bases). The clonotype originates from a man between 65 and 85 years old with urothelial cancer. This specimen was PBMCs, taken around atezolizumab (anti-PD-L1) treatment. This chain's CDR3 is CASSLGRGSNEQFF. CDR3 bases: TGTGCTAGCAGCTTGGGGAGAGGGAGCAATGAGCAGTTCTTC.